Below are 10 T cell receptor beta chains sequenced from a single sample in a study of cytomegalovirus exposure and HLA in healthy donors. The PCR contained 60 Vbeta and 13 Jbeta primers. Some clones are missing from TCRdb's copy, which holds only in-frame ones; the method was immunoSEQ multiplex PCR. The table records 100,000 or so clones, about 74% of them present only once. The sample was PBMCs. The source of these receptors is a male donor in good health and CMV-seropositive.

This clone has more than one count but fewer than ten. J is TRBJ2-1 and V is TRBV28; TRBD1 matches at 7 bases. This CDR3 spans 18 amino acids. V was pared by 4 bases and J by 3 bases, with 15 bases of the junction left unmatched. Germline values: CDR1 MDHEN, CDR2 SYDVKM. The CDR3 DNA reads TGTGCCAGCAGTTCTCCGACAGGGCGACTATCCTACTACAATGAGCAGTTCTTC. Its translation: CASSSPTGRLSYYNEQFF.

The chain is built from TRBV9 and TRBJ2-7; TRBD2 aligns across 13 bases. With V trimmed by 4 bases and J by 5 bases, 9 bases remained unmatched. The CDR3 extends over 16 amino acids. The V gene's germline CDR1 is SGDLS and CDR2 YYNGEE. CDR3: CASSPSLLAGGHEQYF. CDR3 DNA: TGTGCCAGCAGCCCTAGCTTACTAGCGGGAGGGCACGAGCAGTACTTC.

Concerning this clone: Compared with germline, one end of the junction differs, possibly owing to a read error. This chain links TRBV7-7 with TRBJ2-5, with 7 bases matching TRBD1. The length of the CDR3 is 15 residues. CDR1 is SSHAT, CDR2 FNYEAQ, per germline (reference sequence). CDR3: CASSLAGGRQETQYF. CDR3 coding DNA: TGTGCTAGCAGCCTGGCAGGGGGTCGGCAAGAGACCCAGTACTTC.

As DNA, the CDR3 is TGTGCCAGCAGCTTCAGCGCGAACACCGGGGAGCTGTTTTTT. This codes for CASSFSANTGELFF. This chain links TRBV11-3 with TRBJ2-2; D not resolved. The CDR3 is 14 residues long. Germline CDR1 and CDR2: SGHNT and YENEEA. Trimming stripped 3 bases from V and 0 bases from J, with 5 bases between.

The rearrangement links TRBV28 to TRBJ2-1; the D gene is possibly TRBD1 (6 bases). This CDR3 has 15 residues. V lost 4 bases to trimming and J lost 5 bases, with 15 bases between them. From germline, CDR1 is MDHEN and CDR2 SYDVKM. DNA of the CDR3: TGTGCCAGCAGTTCCTCACGACAGGTCAACAATGAGCAGTTCTTC. This translates into CASSSSRQVNNEQFF.

The J gene is TRBJ2-4, the V gene TRBV2; 8 bases fit TRBD1. Trimming took 4 bases from V and 1 from J; bases not matched to a gene: 0. This CDR3 spans 14 amino acids. Germline CDR1 and CDR2: SNHLY and FYNNEI. This chain's CDR3 is CASSGTGAKNIQYF. The CDR3 DNA reads as TGTGCCAGCAGTGGGACAGGGGCCAAAAACATTCAGTACTTC.

V usage is TRBV28 and J usage is TRBJ2-3; 8 bases match TRBD2. V dropped 4 bases and J dropped 4; count of bases not matched to a gene: 4. From germline, CDR1 is MDHEN and CDR2 SYDVKM. The CDR3 extends over 14 amino acids. In DNA, the CDR3 is TGTGCCAGCAGTTCTCCGGGAGGGGCAGATACGCAGTATTTT. Its translation: CASSSPGGADTQYF.

This clone occurred a few times. DNA of the CDR3: TGTGCCAGCCGGAGGGACAGGGACTACGAGCAGTACTTC. This gives the protein CASRRDRDYEQYF. This chain connects TRBV6-6 to TRBJ2-7, with 9 bases matching TRBD1. CDR3 length equals 13 residues. V shed 8 bases, J shed 3 bases, and the junction held 5 bases outside the gene matches. Germline-derived CDR1 and CDR2 are MNHNY and SVGAGI (reference sequence).

This clone showed up just a few times. This chain links TRBV6-5 with TRBJ1-6, with a weak D call TRBD1 (6 bases). The CDR3 length is 15 residues. Per germline, CDR1 MNHEY and CDR2 SVGAGI. V was shortened by 5 bases and J by 7 bases, with 15 bases between the two germline ends. The CDR3 protein is CASSPGDRRNSPLHF. CDR3 bases: TGTGCCAGCAGTCCGGGTGACAGGAGGAATTCACCCCTCCACTTT.

This clone was observed a handful of times. This sequence joins TRBV28 and TRBJ1-5; 9 bases are a match to TRBD1. V gave up 6 bases and J gave up 5 bases; unmatched junction bases: 5. Germline CDR1 is MDHEN and CDR2 is SYDVKM. This CDR3 spans 14 amino acids. The CDR3 nucleotides are TGTGCCAGCAGGAGAGGACAGGGGTATCAGCCCCAGCATTTT. As protein: CASRRGQGYQPQHF.